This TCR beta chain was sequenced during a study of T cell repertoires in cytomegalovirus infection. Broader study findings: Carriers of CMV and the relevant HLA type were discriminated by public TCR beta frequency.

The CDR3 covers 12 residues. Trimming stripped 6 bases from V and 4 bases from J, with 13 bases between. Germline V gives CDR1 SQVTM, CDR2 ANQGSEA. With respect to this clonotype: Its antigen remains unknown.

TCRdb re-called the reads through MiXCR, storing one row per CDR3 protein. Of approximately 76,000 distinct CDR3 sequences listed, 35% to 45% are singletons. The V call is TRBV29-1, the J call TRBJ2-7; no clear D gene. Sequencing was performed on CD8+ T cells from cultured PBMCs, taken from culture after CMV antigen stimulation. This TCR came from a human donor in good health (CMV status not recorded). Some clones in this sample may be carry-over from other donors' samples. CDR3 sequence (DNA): TGCAGCGTGATTGCCCGTTCGTACGAGCAGTACTTC. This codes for CSVIARSYEQYF.